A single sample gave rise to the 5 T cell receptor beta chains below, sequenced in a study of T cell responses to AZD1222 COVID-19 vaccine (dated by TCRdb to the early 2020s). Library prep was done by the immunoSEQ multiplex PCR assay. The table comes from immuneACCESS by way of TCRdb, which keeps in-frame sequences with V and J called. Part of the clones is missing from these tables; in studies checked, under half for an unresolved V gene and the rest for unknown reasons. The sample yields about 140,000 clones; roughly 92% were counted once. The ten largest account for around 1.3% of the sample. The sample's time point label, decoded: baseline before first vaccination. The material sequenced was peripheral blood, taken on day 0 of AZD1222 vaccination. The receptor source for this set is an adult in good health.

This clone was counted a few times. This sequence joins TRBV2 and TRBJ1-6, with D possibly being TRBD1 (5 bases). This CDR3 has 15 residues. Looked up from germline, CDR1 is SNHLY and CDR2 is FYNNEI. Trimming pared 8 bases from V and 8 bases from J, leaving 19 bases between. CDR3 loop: CASSGESGRHSPLHF. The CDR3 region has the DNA TGTGCCAGCTCGGGGGAGTCAGGGCGCCATTCACCCCTCCACTTT.

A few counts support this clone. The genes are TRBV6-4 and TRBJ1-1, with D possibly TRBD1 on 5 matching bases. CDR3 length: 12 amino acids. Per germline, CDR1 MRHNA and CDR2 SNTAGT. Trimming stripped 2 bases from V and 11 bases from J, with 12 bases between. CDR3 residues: CASSDPRQGAFF. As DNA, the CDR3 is TGTGCCAGCAGTGACCCAAGGCAGGGTGCTTTCTTT.

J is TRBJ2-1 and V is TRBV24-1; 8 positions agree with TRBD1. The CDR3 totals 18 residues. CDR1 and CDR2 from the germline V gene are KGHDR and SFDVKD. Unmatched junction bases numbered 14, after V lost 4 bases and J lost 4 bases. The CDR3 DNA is TGTGCCACCAGTGAAAAGACAGGGGTGGATTACGGGTACAATGAGCAGTTCTTC. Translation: CATSEKTGVDYGYNEQFF.

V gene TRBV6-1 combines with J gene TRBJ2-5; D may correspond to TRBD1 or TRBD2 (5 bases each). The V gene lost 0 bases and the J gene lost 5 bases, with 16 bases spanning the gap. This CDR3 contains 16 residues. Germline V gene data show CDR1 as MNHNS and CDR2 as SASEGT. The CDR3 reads CASSEALGDPGETQYF. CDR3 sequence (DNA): TGTGCCAGCAGTGAAGCGCTTGGGGACCCCGGGGAGACCCAGTACTTC.

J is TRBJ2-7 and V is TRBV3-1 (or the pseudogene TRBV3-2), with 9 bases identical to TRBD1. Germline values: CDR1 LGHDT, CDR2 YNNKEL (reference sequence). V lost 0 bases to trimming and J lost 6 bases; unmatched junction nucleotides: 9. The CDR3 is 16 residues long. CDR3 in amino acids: CASSQDTLGTGSEQYF. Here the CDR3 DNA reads TGTGCCAGCAGCCAAGATACGTTGGGGACAGGGAGCGAGCAGTACTTC.